Listed below are T cell receptor beta chains from one sample, sequenced in a study of cytomegalovirus exposure and HLA in healthy donors. Sequencing used immunoSEQ multiplex PCR; TCRdb keeps in-frame clones, though not all of them. Found here are under 250,000 clones, roughly 84% of them singletons; the top ten hold 1% to 1.5%. Specimen: PBMCs. These receptor sequences come from a human donor in good health. Each CDR3 is given without its conserved first and last residue.

v_gene: TRBV5-1
CDR3aa: ASSPGQGNDEKLF

v_gene: TRBV6-1
CDR3aa: ASTGQTYLFYGYT

v_gene: TRBV10-3
CDR3aa: AIRTSGTVGEQF

v_gene: TRBV20-1
CDR3aa: SAGEADTQY

v_gene: TRBV5-5
CDR3aa: ASSLLGDGANVLT

v_gene: TRBV18
CDR3aa: ASSPGSGVRYEQY

v_gene: TRBV2
CDR3aa: ASNQGASGRPDTQY

v_gene: TRBV5-1
CDR3aa: ASRHGTGGESGYT

v_gene: TRBV5-1
CDR3aa: ASSVQGDGYT

v_gene: TRBV11-1
CDR3aa: ASSPSAGESGNTIY

v_gene: TRBV11-2
CDR3aa: ASSSLTGRGGEQF

v_gene: TRBV25-1
CDR3aa: ASSEYGEHYGYT

v_gene: TRBV19
CDR3aa: ASSRFGGNYGYT

v_gene: TRBV5-1
CDR3aa: ASSTGLAGANEQF

v_gene: TRBV2
CDR3aa: ASSELVKTGEQY

v_gene: TRBV6-6
CDR3aa: ASSSPGQGAFETQY

v_gene: TRBV19
CDR3aa: ASSIDLDRGAETQY

v_gene: TRBV5-1
CDR3aa: ASSPRLAGGGETQY

v_gene: TRBV7-2
CDR3aa: ASSLEGQGITEAF

v_gene: TRBV11-2
CDR3aa: ASSLDRTGSETQY

v_gene: TRBV7-2
CDR3aa: ASSLSGQGMADTQY

v_gene: TRBV9
CDR3aa: ASSDGLAGGTDTQY

v_gene: TRBV9
CDR3aa: ASSAGLLTEQF

v_gene: TRBV16
CDR3aa: ASSQSVAVAGGYT

v_gene: TRBV6-5
CDR3aa: ASSSQGQGSYEQY

v_gene: TRBV15
CDR3aa: ATSRRLAGDGVDTQY

v_gene: TRBV7-8
CDR3aa: ASSPQRDRNSNQPQH

v_gene: TRBV25-1
CDR3aa: ASSEAGEYTGELF

v_gene: TRBV27
CDR3aa: ASSSRETLGEQY

v_gene: TRBV11-3
CDR3aa: ASSATYNEQF

v_gene: TRBV7-2
CDR3aa: ASSSASGRIDTQY

v_gene: TRBV19
CDR3aa: ASSKGQGLYGYT

v_gene: TRBV19
CDR3aa: ASSIGQGTYEQY

v_gene: TRBV20-1
CDR3aa: SAGGRGPQH

v_gene: TRBV7-6
CDR3aa: ASSVQGSYNEQF

v_gene: TRBV6-5
CDR3aa: ASSYSNLAGYEQY

v_gene: TRBV7-9
CDR3aa: SSSAEDYRGVDPGELF

v_gene: TRBV10-2
CDR3aa: ASSDGGSYNEQF

v_gene: TRBV9
CDR3aa: ASSPPGETQY

v_gene: TRBV29-1
CDR3aa: SVLISGSYEQY

v_gene: TRBV7-2
CDR3aa: ASSLEREGLYEQF

v_gene: TRBV7-6
CDR3aa: ASSRSGGPYNEQF

v_gene: TRBV19
CDR3aa: ASSGTDLPILLAKNIQY

v_gene: TRBV4-2
CDR3aa: ASSQEALLADPSYEQY

v_gene: TRBV29-1
CDR3aa: SLRTGLAGEAYNEQF

v_gene: TRBV19
CDR3aa: ASTRAYTMEQF

v_gene: TRBV4-1
CDR3aa: ASSQASNTGELF

v_gene: TRBV30
CDR3aa: ASRTRSRPDNTDTQY

v_gene: TRBV18
CDR3aa: ASSPGYGSSYEQY

v_gene: TRBV5-5
CDR3aa: ASSLLAGGDTDTQY

v_gene: TRBV19
CDR3aa: ASSIDPGAQGTGAF

v_gene: TRBV9
CDR3aa: ASSVGPRKLAGVTGELF